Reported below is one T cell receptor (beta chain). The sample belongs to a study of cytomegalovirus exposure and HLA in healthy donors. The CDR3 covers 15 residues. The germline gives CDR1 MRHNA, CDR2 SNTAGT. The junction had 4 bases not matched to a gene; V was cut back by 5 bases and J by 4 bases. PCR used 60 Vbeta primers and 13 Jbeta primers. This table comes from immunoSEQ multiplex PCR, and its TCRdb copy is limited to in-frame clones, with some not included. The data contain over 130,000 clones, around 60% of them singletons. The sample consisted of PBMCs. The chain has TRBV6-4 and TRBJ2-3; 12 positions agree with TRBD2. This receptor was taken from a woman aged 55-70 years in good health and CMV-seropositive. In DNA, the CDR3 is TGTGCCAGCAGTCCCGGGACTAGCGGGTCAGATACGCAGTATTTT. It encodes CASSPGTSGSDTQYF.